Included here is one TCR beta chain sequence, with context. As yet, its antigen is unknown. A much bigger clone sits one base away, suggesting this may be a read error. From blood, about 240-550 ng of genomic DNA served as TRB template. The sample belongs to a study of T and B cells in COVID-19 patients. The wider study: The recovered patients had mostly mild to moderate COVID-19 with outpatient management. Comorbidities linked to unfavorable COVID-19 outcome were present in about 90% of the roughly 20 active-infection patients.

TRB rearrangements were amplified by multiplex PCR with BIOMED2 TRB-A/B primers. MiXCR was run by TCRdb on the multiplex PCR reads, yielding one entry per CDR3 protein. The top ten clones hold approximately 7% of a sample with approximately 13,000 distinct CDR3 sequences, about 30% of them seen once. CDR1 and CDR2 from the germline V gene are MNHEY and SMNVEV (reference sequence). CDR3 length: 19 amino acids. Overall study results and limits: Sorted SARS-CoV-2-responsive or tetramer+ T cells and CD4+, regulatory and CD8+ subsets were not yet sequenced.

The source of this sequence is a human donor who had recovered from COVID-19. The rearrangement joins TRBV27 to TRBJ2-3; TRBD2 matches 11 bases. The sequenced sample was blood. CDR3 sequence: CASTLSIRMVAGGRYTQYF. The DNA for the CDR3 is TGTGCCAGCACTTTATCAATCCGGATGGTAGCGGGGGGGCGTTATACGCAGTATTTT.